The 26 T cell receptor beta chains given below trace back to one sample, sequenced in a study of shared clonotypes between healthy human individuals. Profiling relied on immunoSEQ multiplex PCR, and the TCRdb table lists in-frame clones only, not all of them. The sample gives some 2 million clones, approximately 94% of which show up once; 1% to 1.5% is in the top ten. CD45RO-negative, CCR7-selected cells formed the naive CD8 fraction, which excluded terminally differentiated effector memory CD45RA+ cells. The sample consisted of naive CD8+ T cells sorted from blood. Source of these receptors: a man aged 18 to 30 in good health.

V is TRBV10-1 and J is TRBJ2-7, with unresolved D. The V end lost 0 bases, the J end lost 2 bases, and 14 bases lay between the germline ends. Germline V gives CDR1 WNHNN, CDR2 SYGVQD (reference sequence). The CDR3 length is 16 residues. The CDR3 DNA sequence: TGCGCCAGCAGTGAGTCGAGGAGTATAACCCCCTACGAGCAGTACTTC. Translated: CASSESRSITPYEQYF.

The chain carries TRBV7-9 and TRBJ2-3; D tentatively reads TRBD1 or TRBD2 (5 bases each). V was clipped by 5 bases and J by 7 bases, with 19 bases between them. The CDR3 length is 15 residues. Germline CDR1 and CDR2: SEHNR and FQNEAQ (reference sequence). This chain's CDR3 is CASSTGANGFYTQYF. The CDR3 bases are TGTGCCAGCAGCACCGGGGCTAACGGGTTTTATACGCAGTATTTT.

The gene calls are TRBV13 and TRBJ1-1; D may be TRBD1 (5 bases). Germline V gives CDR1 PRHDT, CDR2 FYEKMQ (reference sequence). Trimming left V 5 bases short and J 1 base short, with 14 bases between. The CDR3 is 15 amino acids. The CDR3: CASSLKGEENTEAFF. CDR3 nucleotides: TGTGCCAGCAGCCTCAAAGGGGAGGAGAACACTGAAGCTTTCTTT.

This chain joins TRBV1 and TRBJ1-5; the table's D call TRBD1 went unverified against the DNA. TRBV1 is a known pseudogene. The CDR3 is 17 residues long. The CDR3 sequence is CTSSQGVRAISNQPQHF. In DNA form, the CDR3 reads TGCACCAGCAGCCAAGGGGTCAGGGCGATTAGCAATCAGCCCCAGCATTTT.

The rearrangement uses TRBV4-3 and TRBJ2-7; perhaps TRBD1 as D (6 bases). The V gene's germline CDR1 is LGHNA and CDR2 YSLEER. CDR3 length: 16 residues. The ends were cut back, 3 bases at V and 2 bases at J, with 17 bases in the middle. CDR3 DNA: TGCGCCAGCAGCCAGTCCGGGACCAGGGGCCCCTACGAGCAGTACTTC. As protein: CASSQSGTRGPYEQYF.

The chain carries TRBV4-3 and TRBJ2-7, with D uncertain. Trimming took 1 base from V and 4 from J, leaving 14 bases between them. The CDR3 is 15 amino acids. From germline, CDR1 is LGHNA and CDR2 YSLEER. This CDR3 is CASSQGLNPTYEQYF. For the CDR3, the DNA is TGCGCCAGCAGCCAAGGTCTGAATCCAACTTACGAGCAGTACTTC.

The CDR3 DNA sequence: TGTGCCAGCAGCTGGGGACTTCTTGATGAGCAGTTCTTC. Amino acids: CASSWGLLDEQFF. V and J are TRBV5-8 and TRBJ2-1; D is perhaps TRBD2 (6 bases). The length of the CDR3 is 13 residues. Germline lookup yields CDR1 SGHTS and CDR2 YDEGEE. The V gene lost 3 bases and the J gene lost 8 bases, with 12 bases spanning the gap. Variable domain in full (rest from reference TRBV5-8 and TRBJ2-1): EAGVTQSPTHLIKTRGQQATLRCSPISGHTSVYWYQQALGLGLQFLLWYDEGEERNRGNFPPRFSGRQFPNYSSELNVNALELEDSALYLCASSWGLLDEQFFGPGTRLTVL.

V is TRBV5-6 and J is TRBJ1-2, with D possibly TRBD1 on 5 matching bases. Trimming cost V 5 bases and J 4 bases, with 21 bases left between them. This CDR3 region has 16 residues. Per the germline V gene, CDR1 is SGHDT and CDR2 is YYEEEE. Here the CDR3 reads CASSPIAGDPGYGYTF. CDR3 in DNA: TGTGCCAGCAGTCCGATCGCCGGGGACCCTGGCTATGGCTACACCTTC.

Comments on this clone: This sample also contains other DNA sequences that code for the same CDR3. The CDR3 DNA follows: TGCGCCAGCAGCTTGGGCAAGCCCTACGAGCAGTACTTC. This gives the protein CASSLGKPYEQYF. The gene calls are TRBV5-1 and TRBJ2-7; D is undetermined. With 0 bases removed from V and 2 bases from J, the gap between germline ends came to 6 bases. This CDR3 is built from 13 residues. Germline V CDR1 and CDR2: SGHRS, YFSETQ.

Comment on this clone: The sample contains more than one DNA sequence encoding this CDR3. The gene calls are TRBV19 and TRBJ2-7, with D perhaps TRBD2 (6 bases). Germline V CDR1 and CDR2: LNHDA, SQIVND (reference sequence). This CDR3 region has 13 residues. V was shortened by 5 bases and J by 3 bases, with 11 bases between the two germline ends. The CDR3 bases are TGTGCCAGTAGTCCGGGACTCAACTACGAGCAGTACTTC. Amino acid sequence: CASSPGLNYEQYF.

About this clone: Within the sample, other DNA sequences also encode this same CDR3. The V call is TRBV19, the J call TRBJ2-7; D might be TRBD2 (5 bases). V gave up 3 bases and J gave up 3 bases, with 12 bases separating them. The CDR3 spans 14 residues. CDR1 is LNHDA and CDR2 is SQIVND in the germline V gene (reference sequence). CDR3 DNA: TGTGCCAGTAGTATTAGAGGAGGCTACTACGAGCAGTACTTC. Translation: CASSIRGGYYEQYF.

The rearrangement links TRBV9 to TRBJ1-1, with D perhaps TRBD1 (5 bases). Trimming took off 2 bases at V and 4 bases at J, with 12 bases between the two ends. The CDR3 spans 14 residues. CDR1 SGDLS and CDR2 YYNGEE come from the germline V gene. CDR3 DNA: TGTGCCAGCAGCGTTTTCGGGGGTGGCACTGAAGCTTTCTTT. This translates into CASSVFGGGTEAFF.

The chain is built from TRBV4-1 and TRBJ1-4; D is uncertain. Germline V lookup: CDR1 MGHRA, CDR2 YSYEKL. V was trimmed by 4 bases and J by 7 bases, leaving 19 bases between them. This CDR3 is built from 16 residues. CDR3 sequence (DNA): TGCGCCAGCAGCCGGGAGTCAGGACTCTCTACTGAAAAACTGTTTTTT. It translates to CASSRESGLSTEKLFF.

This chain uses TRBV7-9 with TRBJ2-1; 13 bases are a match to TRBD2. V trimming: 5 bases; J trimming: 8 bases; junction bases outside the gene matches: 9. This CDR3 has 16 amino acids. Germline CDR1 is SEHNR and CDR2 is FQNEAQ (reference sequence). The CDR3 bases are TGTGCCAGCAGCCCGCGGACTAGCGGGAGATCTGATGAGCAGTTCTTC. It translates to CASSPRTSGRSDEQFF.

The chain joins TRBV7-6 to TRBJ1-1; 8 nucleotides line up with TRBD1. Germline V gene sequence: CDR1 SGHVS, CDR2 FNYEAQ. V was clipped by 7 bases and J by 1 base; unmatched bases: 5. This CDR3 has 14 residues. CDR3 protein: CASTVGQGNTEAFF. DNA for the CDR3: TGTGCCAGCACCGTTGGACAGGGGAACACTGAAGCTTTCTTT.

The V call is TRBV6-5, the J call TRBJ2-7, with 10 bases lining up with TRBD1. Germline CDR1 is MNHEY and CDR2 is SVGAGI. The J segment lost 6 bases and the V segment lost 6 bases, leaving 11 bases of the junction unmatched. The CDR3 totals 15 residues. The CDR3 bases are TGTGCCAGCAGCCCGTTACAGGACAGGGGGACCGAGCAGTACTTC. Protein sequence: CASSPLQDRGTEQYF.

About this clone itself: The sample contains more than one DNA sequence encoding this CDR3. The CDR3 DNA is TGTGCCAGCAGTTACTCAGAGGGGAAAAACGAGCAGTACTTC. Encoded protein: CASSYSEGKNEQYF. The gene calls are TRBV6-6 and TRBJ2-7; TRBD1 or TRBD2 may be the D gene (5 bases each). Germline V gene lookup returns CDR1 MNHNY and CDR2 SVGAGI (reference sequence). The ends were cut back, 0 bases at V and 5 bases at J, with 11 bases in the middle. The CDR3 is made up of 14 amino acids.

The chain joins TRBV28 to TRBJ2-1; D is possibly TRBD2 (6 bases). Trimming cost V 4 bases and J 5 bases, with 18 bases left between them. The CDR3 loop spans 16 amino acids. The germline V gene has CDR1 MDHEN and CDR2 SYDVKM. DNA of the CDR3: TGTGCCAGCAGTTCTCGATCTAGCGTTGGGAACAATGAGCAGTTCTTC. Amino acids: CASSSRSSVGNNEQFF.

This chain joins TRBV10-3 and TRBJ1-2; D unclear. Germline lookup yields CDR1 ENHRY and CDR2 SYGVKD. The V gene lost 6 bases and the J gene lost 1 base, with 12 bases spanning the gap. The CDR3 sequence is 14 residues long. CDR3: CAIRDPTVNYGYTF. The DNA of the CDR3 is TGTGCCATCAGGGACCCCACAGTTAACTATGGCTACACCTTC.

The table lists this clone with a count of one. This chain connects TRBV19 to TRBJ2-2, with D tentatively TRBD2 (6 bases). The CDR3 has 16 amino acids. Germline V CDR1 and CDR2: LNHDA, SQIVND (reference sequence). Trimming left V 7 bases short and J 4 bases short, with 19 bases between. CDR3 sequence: CASTSLGTLVTGELFF. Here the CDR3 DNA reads TGTGCCAGTACCTCCCTCGGGACTCTGGTCACCGGGGAGCTGTTTTTT.

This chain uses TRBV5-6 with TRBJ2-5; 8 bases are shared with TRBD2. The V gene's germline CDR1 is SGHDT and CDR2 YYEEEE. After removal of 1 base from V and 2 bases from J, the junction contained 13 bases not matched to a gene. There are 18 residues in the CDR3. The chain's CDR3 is CASSLFSGPRGGQETQYF. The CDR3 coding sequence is TGTGCCAGCAGCTTGTTTAGCGGCCCCCGGGGGGGGCAAGAGACCCAGTACTTC.

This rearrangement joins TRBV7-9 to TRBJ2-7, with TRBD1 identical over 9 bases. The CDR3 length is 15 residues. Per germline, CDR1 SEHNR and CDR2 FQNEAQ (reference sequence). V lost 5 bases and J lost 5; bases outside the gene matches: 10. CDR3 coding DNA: TGTGCCAGCAGCCCCCCCGGGACAGGGAGGAACGAGCAGTACTTC. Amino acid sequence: CASSPPGTGRNEQYF.

CDR3 amino acids: CASRPDQGTEAFF. Here the CDR3 DNA reads TGTGCCAGCAGACCCGACCAGGGCACTGAAGCTTTCTTT. The rearrangement links TRBV9 to TRBJ1-1; D might be TRBD1 (5 bases). V shed 5 bases and J shed 4 bases, with 12 bases lying between them. The germline CDR1 and CDR2 sequences are SGDLS and YYNGEE. The CDR3 has 13 residues.

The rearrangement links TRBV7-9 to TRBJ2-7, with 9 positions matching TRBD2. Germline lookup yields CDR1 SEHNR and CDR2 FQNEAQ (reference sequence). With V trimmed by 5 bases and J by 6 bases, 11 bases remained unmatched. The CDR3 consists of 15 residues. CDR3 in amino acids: CASSAPGTSLGEQYF. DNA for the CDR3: TGTGCCAGCAGCGCACCCGGGACTAGCCTAGGCGAGCAGTACTTC.

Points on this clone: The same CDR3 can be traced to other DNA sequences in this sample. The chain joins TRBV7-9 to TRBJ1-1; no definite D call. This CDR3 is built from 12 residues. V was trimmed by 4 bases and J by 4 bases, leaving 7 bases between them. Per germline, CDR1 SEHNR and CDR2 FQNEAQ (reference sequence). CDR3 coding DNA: TGTGCCAGCAGCTCAGGAGGCACTGAAGCTTTCTTT. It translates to CASSSGGTEAFF.

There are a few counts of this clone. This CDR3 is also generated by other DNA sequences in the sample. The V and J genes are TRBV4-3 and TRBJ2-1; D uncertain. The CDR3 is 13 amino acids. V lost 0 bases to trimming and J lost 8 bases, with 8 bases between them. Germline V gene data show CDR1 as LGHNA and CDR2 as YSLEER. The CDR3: CASSQDLGYEQFF. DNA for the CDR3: TGCGCCAGCAGCCAAGATCTAGGCTATGAGCAGTTCTTC.